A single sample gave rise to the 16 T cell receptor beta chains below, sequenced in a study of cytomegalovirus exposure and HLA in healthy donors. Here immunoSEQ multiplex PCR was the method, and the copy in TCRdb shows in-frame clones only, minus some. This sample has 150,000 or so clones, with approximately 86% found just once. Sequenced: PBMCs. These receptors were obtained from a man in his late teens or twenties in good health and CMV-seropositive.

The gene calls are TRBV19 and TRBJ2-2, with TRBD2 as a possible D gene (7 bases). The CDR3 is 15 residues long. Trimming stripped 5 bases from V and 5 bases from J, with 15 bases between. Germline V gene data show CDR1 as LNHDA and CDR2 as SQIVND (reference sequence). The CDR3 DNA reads TGTGCCAGTAGTGAGGGGGAGGGGTTTACCGGGGAGCTGTTTTTT. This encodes CASSEGEGFTGELFF.

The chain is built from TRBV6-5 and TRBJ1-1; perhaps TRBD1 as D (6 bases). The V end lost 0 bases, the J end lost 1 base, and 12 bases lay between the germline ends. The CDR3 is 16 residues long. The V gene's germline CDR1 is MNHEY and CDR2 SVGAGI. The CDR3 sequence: CASSYSLGTSNTEAFF. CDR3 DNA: TGTGCCAGCAGTTACTCATTAGGGACATCGAACACTGAAGCTTTCTTT.

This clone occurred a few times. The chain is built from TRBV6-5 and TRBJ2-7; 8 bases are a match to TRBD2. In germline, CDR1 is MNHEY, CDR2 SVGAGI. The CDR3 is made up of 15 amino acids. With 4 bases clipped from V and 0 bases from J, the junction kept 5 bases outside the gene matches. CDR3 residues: CASSSTGGISYEQYF. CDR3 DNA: TGTGCCAGCAGTTCGACGGGAGGGATCTCCTACGAGCAGTACTTC.

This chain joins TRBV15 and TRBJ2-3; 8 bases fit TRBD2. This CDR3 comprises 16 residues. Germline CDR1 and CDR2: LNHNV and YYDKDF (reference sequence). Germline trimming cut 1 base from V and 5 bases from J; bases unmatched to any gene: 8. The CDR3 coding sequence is TGTGCCACCAGCAGAGTAGCGGGGAGCCCCGGAGATACGCAGTATTTT. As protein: CATSRVAGSPGDTQYF.

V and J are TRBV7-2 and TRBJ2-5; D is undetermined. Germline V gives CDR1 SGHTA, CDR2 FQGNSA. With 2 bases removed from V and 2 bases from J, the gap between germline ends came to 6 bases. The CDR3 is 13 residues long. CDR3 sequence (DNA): TGTGCCAGCAGCTTAAGTCGGCAAGAGACCCAGTACTTC. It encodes CASSLSRQETQYF.

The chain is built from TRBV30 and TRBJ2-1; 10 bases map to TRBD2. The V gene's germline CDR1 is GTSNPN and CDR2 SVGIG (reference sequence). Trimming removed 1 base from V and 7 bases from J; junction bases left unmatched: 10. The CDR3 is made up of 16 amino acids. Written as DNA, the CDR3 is TGTGCCTGGAGTGCACCAGTAGCGGGAGGAAGAAATGAGCAGTTCTTC. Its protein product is CAWSAPVAGGRNEQFF.

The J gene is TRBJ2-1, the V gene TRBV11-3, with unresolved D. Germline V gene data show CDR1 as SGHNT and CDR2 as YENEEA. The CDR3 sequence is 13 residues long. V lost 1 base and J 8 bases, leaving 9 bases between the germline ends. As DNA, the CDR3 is TGTGCCAGCAGCTTAGGTGGCTTCGATGAGCAGTTCTTC. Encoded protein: CASSLGGFDEQFF.

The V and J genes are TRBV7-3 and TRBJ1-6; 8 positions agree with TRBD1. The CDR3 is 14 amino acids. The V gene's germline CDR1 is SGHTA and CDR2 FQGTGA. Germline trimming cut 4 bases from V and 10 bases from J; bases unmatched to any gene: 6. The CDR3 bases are TGTGCCAGCAGCTCGGACAGGGTGGGCTCACCCCTCCACTTT. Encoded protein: CASSSDRVGSPLHF.

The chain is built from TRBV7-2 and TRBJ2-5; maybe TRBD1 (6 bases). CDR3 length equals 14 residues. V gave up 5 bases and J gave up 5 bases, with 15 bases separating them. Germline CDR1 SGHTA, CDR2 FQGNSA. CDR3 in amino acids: CASSTRTEGETQYF. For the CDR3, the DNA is TGTGCCAGCAGCACCCGGACAGAAGGGGAGACCCAGTACTTC.

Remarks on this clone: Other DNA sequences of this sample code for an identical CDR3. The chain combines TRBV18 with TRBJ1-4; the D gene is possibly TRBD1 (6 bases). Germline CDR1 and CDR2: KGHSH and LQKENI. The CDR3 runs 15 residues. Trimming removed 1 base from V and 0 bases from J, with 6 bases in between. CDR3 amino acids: CASSPQGATNEKLFF. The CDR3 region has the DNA TGTGCCAGCTCACCACAGGGGGCAACTAATGAAAAACTGTTTTTT.

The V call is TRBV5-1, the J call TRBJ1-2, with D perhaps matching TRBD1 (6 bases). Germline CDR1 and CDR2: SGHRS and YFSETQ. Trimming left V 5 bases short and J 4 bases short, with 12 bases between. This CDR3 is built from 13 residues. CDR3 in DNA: TGCGCCAGCAGTTCTGACAGGTTCTATGGCTACACCTTC. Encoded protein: CASSSDRFYGYTF.

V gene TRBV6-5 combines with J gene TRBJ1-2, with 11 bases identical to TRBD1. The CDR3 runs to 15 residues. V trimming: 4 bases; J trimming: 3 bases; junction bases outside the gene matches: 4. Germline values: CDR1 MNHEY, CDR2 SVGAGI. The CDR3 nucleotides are TGTGCCAGCAGTTCACGGGGACAGGGGGACTATGGCTACACCTTC. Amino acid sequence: CASSSRGQGDYGYTF.

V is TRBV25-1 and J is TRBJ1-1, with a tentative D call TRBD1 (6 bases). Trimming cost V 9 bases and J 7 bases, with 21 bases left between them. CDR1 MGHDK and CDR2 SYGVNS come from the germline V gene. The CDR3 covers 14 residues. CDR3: CASSRDKGRNEAFF. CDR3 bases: TGTGCCAGTAGCCGGGACAAGGGCCGGAATGAAGCTTTCTTT.

Written as DNA, the CDR3 is TGCGCCAGCAGCCAAGTACCAGGGGGCAACTACGAGCAGTACTTC. This codes for CASSQVPGGNYEQYF. The chain carries TRBV4-1 and TRBJ2-7, with 8 bases fitting TRBD1. V dropped 1 base and J dropped 3; count of bases not matched to a gene: 5. The length of the CDR3 is 15 residues. Germline V lookup: CDR1 MGHRA, CDR2 YSYEKL.

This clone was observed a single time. This chain's CDR3 is CASSQEWRGGRYEQYF. In nucleotides, the CDR3 is TGCGCCAGCAGCCAAGAATGGCGGGGGGGCCGCTACGAGCAGTACTTC. J is TRBJ2-7 and V is TRBV4-3; TRBD2 agrees at 9 bases. V dropped 0 bases and J dropped 3; count of bases not matched to a gene: 6. The germline gives CDR1 LGHNA, CDR2 YSLEER. CDR3 length: 16 residues.

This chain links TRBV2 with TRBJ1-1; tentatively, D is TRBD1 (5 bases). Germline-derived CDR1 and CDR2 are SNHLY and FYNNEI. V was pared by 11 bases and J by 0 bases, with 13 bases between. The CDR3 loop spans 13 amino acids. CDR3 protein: CAPKQDLNTEAFF. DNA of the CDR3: TGTGCCCCCAAACAGGACCTGAACACTGAAGCTTTCTTT.